These 20 T cell receptor beta chains were sequenced from one sample in a study of shared clonotypes between healthy human individuals. Repertoires were generated with immunoSEQ multiplex PCR, while TCRdb's copy carries only in-frame clones and drops some. The table includes 650,000 to 700,000 clones, about 90% detected once. The sample taken for sequencing was memory CD8+ T cells from PBMCs. The subset: CD45RO+ cells pooled with CCR7-negative TemRA cells. These receptors originate from a man aged 18 to 35 in good health. Some clones in this sample may be carry-over from other donors' samples.

This clone was detected once. This chain uses TRBV11-2 with TRBJ1-4; tentative D call: TRBD1 (5 bases). The ends were cut back, 2 bases at V and 7 bases at J, with 11 bases in the middle. Looked up from germline, CDR1 is SGHAT and CDR2 is FQNNGV. This CDR3 contains 14 residues. CDR3 DNA: TGTGCCAGCAGCTTACCGGGGCTGGGTGAAAAACTGTTTTTT. It specifies CASSLPGLGEKLFF.

The chain joins TRBV19 to TRBJ2-1, with 14 bases identical to TRBD2. The germline V gene has CDR1 LNHDA and CDR2 SQIVND (reference sequence). This CDR3 is 17 amino acids long. Trimming cost V 8 bases and J 9 bases; bases outside gene matches: 15. CDR3 sequence (DNA): TGTGCCAGTTCACAACCACAGGGACTAGCGGGAGCTGGTGAGCAGTTCTTC. Translating gives CASSQPQGLAGAGEQFF. The whole variable domain, remainder taken from reference TRBV19 and TRBJ2-1, is DGGITQSPKYLFRKEGQNVTLSCEQNLNHDAMYWYRQDPGQGLRLIYYSQIVNDFQKGDIAEGYSVSREKKESFPLTVTSAQKNPTAFYLCASSQPQGLAGAGEQFFGPGTRLTVL.

The chain employs TRBV12-5 and TRBJ2-1; D tentatively reads TRBD1 or TRBD2 (5 bases each). Trimming shortened V by 1 base and J by 15 bases, and 10 bases separated the two germline ends. The CDR3 runs to 11 residues. CDR1 LGHNT and CDR2 FRNRAP come from the germline V gene. In DNA, the CDR3 is TGTGCTAGTGGTTTGGAACAGGAGGCGTTCTTC. This gives the protein CASGLEQEAFF.

The chain joins TRBV10-3 to TRBJ2-1, with unresolved D. Trimming took off 3 bases at V and 4 bases at J, with 13 bases between the two ends. CDR3 length: 15 residues. Germline loops: CDR1 ENHRY, CDR2 SYGVKD. The CDR3 protein is CAISDGRLAYNEQFF. The CDR3 region has the DNA TGTGCCATCAGTGACGGGCGGCTCGCATACAATGAGCAGTTCTTC.

In DNA form, the CDR3 reads TGTGCCTGGAGGGGTAGGGGCTCCTACGAGCAGTACTTC. Its translation: CAWRGRGSYEQYF. This chain connects TRBV30 to TRBJ2-7; tentative D call: TRBD1 (5 bases). Trimming pared 3 bases from V and 0 bases from J, leaving 9 bases between. Per germline, CDR1 GTSNPN and CDR2 SVGIG (reference sequence). This CDR3 has 13 amino acids.

The chain recombines TRBV28 with TRBJ1-4, with TRBD1 matching 9 bases. The CDR3 is made up of 14 amino acids. The trim removed 3 bases at V and 11 bases at J, leaving 7 bases unmatched. The germline CDR1 and CDR2 sequences are MDHEN and SYDVKM. This CDR3 is CASSLWADRGKLFF. The DNA for the CDR3 is TGTGCCAGCAGTTTGTGGGCGGACAGGGGTAAACTGTTTTTT.

The chain uses TRBV7-3 and TRBJ2-5; 10 nucleotides align to TRBD2. CDR1 is SGHTA, CDR2 FQGTGA, per germline. This CDR3 is 17 amino acids long. V shed 5 bases, J shed 5 bases, and the junction held 14 bases outside the gene matches. CDR3 region: CASSPGLLAGKAETQYF. Written as DNA, the CDR3 is TGTGCCAGCAGCCCCGGACTACTAGCGGGAAAGGCGGAGACCCAGTACTTC.

This clone was recorded many times. The identical CDR3 is also encoded by other nucleotide sequences in the sample. This chain links TRBV19 with TRBJ1-1; D is unclear. V lost 1 base and J 0 bases, leaving 6 bases between the germline ends. The CDR3 spans 14 residues. Germline V gene lookup returns CDR1 LNHDA and CDR2 SQIVND (reference sequence). CDR3 residues: CASSIGGVNTEAFF. CDR3 in DNA: TGTGCCAGTAGTATAGGGGGAGTGAACACTGAAGCTTTCTTT.

As DNA, the CDR3 is TGTGCCAGCAGTTTAATTTCGCTGGGACGGACCTACAATGAGCAGTTCTTC. Protein product: CASSLISLGRTYNEQFF. V is TRBV27 and J is TRBJ2-1, with D perhaps matching TRBD1 or TRBD2 (5 bases each). Germline loops: CDR1 MNHEY, CDR2 SMNVEV (reference sequence). Trimming took 2 bases from V and 2 from J, leaving 16 bases between them. The CDR3 totals 17 residues.

In regard to this clone: Other DNA sequences within the sample encode an identical CDR3. The V call is TRBV29-1, the J call TRBJ2-7, with D possibly called TRBD1 or TRBD2 (7 bases each). CDR3 size: 13 residues. Trimming removed 6 bases at V and 3 bases at J, with 15 bases between. Germline CDR1 SQVTM, CDR2 ANQGSEA. This CDR3 is CSVPGGTVYEQYF. The CDR3 DNA is TGCAGCGTCCCCGGGGGGACAGTCTACGAGCAGTACTTC.

The rearrangement links TRBV28 to TRBJ2-1; D gene unclear. The CDR3 is 12 amino acids. With 8 bases removed from V and 6 bases from J, the gap between germline ends came to 11 bases. Germline values: CDR1 MDHEN, CDR2 SYDVKM. In nucleotides, the CDR3 is TGTGCCAGCCTATCCCCGGCCAATGAGCAGTTCTTC. Protein: CASLSPANEQFF.

V usage is TRBV7-9 and J usage is TRBJ2-4, with a weak D call TRBD1 (7 bases). V lost 5 bases and J lost 2, with 16 bases in between. This CDR3 is 16 amino acids long. Germline assignment: CDR1 SEHNR and CDR2 FQNEAQ (reference sequence). The CDR3 is CASSPRQGGSKNIQYF. DNA of the CDR3: TGTGCCAGCAGCCCTAGACAGGGAGGTTCCAAAAACATTCAGTACTTC.

The rearrangement joins TRBV29-1 to TRBJ2-2; no clear D gene. There are 11 residues in the CDR3. Trimming took off 1 base at V and 7 bases at J, with 4 bases between the two ends. The V gene's germline CDR1 is SQVTM and CDR2 ANQGSEA. The DNA for the CDR3 is TGCAGCGTTGAAGTCGGCGGGGAGCTGTTTTTT. Encoded protein: CSVEVGGELFF.

The CDR3 region has the DNA TGCGCCAGCAGCCTCAGACGCCAAGAGACCCAGTACTTC. It encodes CASSLRRQETQYF. V gene TRBV4-1 combines with J gene TRBJ2-5; D is undetermined. The germline V gene encodes CDR1 MGHRA and CDR2 YSYEKL. The CDR3 spans 13 residues. Trimming pared 4 bases from V and 1 base from J, leaving 7 bases between.

The chain is built from TRBV30 and TRBJ2-7; 7 bases map to TRBD1. Germline lookup yields CDR1 GTSNPN and CDR2 SVGIG (reference sequence). Trimming cost V 0 bases and J 6 bases; bases outside gene matches: 8. The CDR3 runs 14 residues. The DNA for the CDR3 is TGTGCCTGGAGTGTAACGCGACAGGGTCCCGAGCAGTACTTC. It codes for CAWSVTRQGPEQYF.

The rearrangement joins TRBV2 to TRBJ2-7, with 11 bases identical to TRBD1. With V trimmed by 8 bases and J by 6 bases, 3 bases remained unmatched. CDR3 length: 12 amino acids. The germline V gene encodes CDR1 SNHLY and CDR2 FYNNEI. In nucleotides, the CDR3 is TGTGCCAGCGAGGACAGGGGGCCCGAGCAGTACTTC. This translates into CASEDRGPEQYF.

This sequence joins TRBV7-3 and TRBJ2-1; D remains ambiguous. Between the trimmed V and J ends, which lost 4 bases and 4 bases, there was a span of 11 bases. This CDR3 has 14 amino acids. The germline V gene encodes CDR1 SGHTA and CDR2 FQGTGA. The CDR3 reads CASSSRVGYNEQFF. In nucleotides, the CDR3 is TGTGCCAGCAGCTCAAGGGTGGGATACAATGAGCAGTTCTTC.

V and J are TRBV5-1 and TRBJ2-7; 7 bases are shared with TRBD1. The CDR3 sequence is 14 residues long. The germline V gene encodes CDR1 SGHRS and CDR2 YFSETQ. J lost 2 bases, V lost 3 bases, and 5 bases had no gene match. CDR3 amino acids: CASSSDRMTYEQYF. CDR3 nucleotides: TGCGCCAGCAGCTCGGACAGGATGACCTACGAGCAGTACTTC.

J is TRBJ1-5 and V is TRBV28, with D perhaps TRBD1 (6 bases). V lost 2 bases and J lost 5, with 19 bases in between. Germline values: CDR1 MDHEN, CDR2 SYDVKM. CDR3 length: 17 amino acids. The CDR3 DNA reads TGTGCCAGCAGTTTAGTGTTTACAGGGAGGTTTGATCAGCCCCAGCATTTT. Its translation: CASSLVFTGRFDQPQHF.

CDR3 region: CASSSSGQPYSNQPQHF. The CDR3 region has the DNA TGTGCCAGCAGCTCGAGTGGGCAGCCGTATAGCAATCAGCCCCAGCATTTT. V and J are TRBV7-9 and TRBJ1-5; no definite D call. CDR1 and CDR2 (germline): SEHNR, FQNEAQ (reference sequence). Trimming removed 4 bases from V and 0 bases from J, with 16 bases in between. The CDR3 consists of 17 residues.